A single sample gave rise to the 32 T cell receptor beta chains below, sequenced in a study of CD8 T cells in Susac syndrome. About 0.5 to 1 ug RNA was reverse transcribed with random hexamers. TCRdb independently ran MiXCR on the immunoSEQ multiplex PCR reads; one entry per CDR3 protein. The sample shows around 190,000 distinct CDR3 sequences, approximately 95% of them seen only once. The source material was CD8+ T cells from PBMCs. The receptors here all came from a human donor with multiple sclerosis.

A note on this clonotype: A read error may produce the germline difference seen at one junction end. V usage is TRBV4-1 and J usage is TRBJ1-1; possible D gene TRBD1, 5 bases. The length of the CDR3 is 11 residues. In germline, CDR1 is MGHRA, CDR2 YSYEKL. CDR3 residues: CASTGVGSAFF. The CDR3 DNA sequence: TGCGCGAGCACAGGAGTGGGATCGGCTTTCTTT.

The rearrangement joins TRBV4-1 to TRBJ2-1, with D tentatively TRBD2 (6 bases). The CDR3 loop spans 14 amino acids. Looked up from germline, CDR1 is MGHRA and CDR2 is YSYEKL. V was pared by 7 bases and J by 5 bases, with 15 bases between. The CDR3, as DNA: TGCGCCAGCAACCGGGACTTTGGGGACAATGAGCAGTTCTTC. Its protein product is CASNRDFGDNEQFF.

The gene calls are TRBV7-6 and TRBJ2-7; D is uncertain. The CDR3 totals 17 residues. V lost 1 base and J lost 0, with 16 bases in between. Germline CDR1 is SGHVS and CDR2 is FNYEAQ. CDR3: CASSLELGPTGSYEQYF. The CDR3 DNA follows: TGTGCCAGCAGCTTAGAGCTTGGTCCTACGGGCTCCTACGAGCAGTACTTC.

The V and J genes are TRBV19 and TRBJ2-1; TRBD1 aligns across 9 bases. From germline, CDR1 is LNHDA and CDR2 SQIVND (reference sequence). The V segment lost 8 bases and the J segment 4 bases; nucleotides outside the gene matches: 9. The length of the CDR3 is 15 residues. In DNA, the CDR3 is TGTGCCAGTGCCACCGGGACAGGGTCATACAATGAGCAGTTCTTC. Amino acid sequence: CASATGTGSYNEQFF.

The CDR3 region is CASSLVLAGAYEQYF. CDR3 bases: TGTGCCAGCAGCCTGGTTCTAGCGGGAGCCTACGAGCAGTACTTC. The chain combines TRBV3-1 with TRBJ2-7, with 10 bases aligning to TRBD2. CDR3 length: 15 residues. V was pared by 4 bases and J by 2 bases, with 5 bases of the junction left unmatched. Germline values: CDR1 LGHDT, CDR2 YNNKEL (reference sequence).

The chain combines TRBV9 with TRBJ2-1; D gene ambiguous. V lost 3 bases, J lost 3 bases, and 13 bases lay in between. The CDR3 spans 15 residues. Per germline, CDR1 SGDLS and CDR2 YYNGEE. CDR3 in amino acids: CASSAGGNNYNEQFF. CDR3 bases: TGTGCCAGCAGCGCCGGCGGAAATAACTACAATGAGCAGTTCTTC. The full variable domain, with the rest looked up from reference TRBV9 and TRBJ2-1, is DSGVTQTPKHLITATGQRVTLRCSPRSGDLSVYWYQQSLDQGLQFLIQYYNGEERAKGNILERFSAQQFPDLHSELNLSSLELGDSALYFCASSAGGNNYNEQFFGPGTRLTVL.

The CDR3 sequence is CASSQGGSDLVGGYTF. The CDR3 nucleotides are TGTGCCAGCAGCCAAGGGGGGAGCGACCTGGTCGGGGGCTACACCTTC. The genes are TRBV3-1 and TRBJ1-2, with TRBD1 as a possible D gene (5 bases). Germline V gene lookup returns CDR1 LGHDT and CDR2 YNNKEL (reference sequence). The CDR3 is 16 residues long. V was cut by 1 base and J by 8 bases, with 20 bases left in between.

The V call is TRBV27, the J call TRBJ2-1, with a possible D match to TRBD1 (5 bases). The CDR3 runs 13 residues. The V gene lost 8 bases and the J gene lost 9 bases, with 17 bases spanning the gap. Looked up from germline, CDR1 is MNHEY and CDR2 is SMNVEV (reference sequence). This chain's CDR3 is CASCPGRWGEQFF. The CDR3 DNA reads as TGTGCCAGCTGTCCAGGGCGGTGGGGTGAGCAGTTCTTC.

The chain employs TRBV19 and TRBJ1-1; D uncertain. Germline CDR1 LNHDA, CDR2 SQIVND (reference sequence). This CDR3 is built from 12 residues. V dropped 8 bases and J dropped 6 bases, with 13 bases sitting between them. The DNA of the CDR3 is TGTGCCAGTTCCGCGGGTCACCCTGAAGCTTTCTTT. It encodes CASSAGHPEAFF.

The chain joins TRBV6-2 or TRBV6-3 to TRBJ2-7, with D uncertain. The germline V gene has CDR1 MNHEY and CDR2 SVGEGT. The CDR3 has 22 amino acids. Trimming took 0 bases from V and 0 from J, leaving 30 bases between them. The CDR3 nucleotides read TGTGCCAGCAGTTACTCGGCCCCCTACGGCGGTCCGGCGTCGGTCCTCTCCTACGAGCAGTACTTC. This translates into CASSYSAPYGGPASVLSYEQYF.

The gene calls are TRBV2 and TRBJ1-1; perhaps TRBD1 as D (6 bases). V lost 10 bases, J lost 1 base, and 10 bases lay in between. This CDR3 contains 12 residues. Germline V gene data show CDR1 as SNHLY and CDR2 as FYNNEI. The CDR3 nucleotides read TGTGCCACCATGGACAGGAACACTGAAGCTTTCTTT. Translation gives CATMDRNTEAFF.

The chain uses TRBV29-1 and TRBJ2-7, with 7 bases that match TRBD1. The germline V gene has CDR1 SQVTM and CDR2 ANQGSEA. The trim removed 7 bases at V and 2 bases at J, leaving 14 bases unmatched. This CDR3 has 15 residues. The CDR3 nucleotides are TGCAGCGCAGAAGGGACGGGACAGACTGCCTACGAGCAGTACTTC. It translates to CSAEGTGQTAYEQYF.

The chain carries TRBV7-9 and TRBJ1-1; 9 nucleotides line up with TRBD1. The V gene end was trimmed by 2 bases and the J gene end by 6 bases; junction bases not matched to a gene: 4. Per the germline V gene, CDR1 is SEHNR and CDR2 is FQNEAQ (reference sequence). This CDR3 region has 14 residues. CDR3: CASSLPGQGSEAFF. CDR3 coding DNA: TGTGCCAGCAGCTTACCGGGACAGGGCTCTGAAGCTTTCTTT.

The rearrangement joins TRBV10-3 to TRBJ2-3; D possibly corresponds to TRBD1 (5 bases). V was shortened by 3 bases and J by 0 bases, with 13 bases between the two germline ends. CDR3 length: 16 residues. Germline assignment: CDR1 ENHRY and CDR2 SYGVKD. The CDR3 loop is CAISETRTSSTDTQYF. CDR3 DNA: TGTGCCATCAGTGAAACCAGGACATCTAGCACAGATACGCAGTATTTT.

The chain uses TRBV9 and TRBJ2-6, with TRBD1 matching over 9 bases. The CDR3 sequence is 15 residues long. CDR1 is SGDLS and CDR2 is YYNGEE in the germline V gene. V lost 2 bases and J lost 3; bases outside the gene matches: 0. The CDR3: CASSVGQGGANVLTF. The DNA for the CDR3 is TGTGCCAGCAGCGTGGGACAGGGTGGGGCCAACGTCCTGACTTTC.

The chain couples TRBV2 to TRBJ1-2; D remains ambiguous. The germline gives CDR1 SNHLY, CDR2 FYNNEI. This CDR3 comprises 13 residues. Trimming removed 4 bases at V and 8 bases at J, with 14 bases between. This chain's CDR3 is CASSGFSRKGYTF. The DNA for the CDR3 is TGTGCCAGCAGTGGCTTCAGTAGGAAGGGCTACACCTTC.

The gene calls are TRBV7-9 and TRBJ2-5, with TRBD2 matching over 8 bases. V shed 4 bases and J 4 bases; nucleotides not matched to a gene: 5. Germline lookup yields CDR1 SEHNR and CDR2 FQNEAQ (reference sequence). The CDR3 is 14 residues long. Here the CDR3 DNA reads TGTGCCAGCAGCTCTCCGGGACTAGGAGAGACCCAGTACTTC. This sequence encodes CASSSPGLGETQYF.

The CDR3 sequence: CASSPHPGQAFSYEQYF. Here the CDR3 DNA reads TGTGCCAGCAGTCCCCACCCCGGACAGGCCTTTTCCTACGAGCAGTACTTC. This chain uses TRBV28 with TRBJ2-7, with 7 bases that match TRBD1. J was trimmed by 1 base and V by 5 bases; bases with no gene match: 14. The CDR3 length is 17 residues. CDR1 MDHEN and CDR2 SYDVKM come from the germline V gene. Together with reference TRBV28 and TRBJ2-7, the CDR3 gives the full variable domain: DVKVTQSSRYLVKRTGEKVFLECVQDMDHENMFWYRQDPGLGLRLIYFSYDVKMKEKGDIPEGYSVSREKKERFSLILESASTNQTSMYLCASSPHPGQAFSYEQYFGPGTRLTVT.

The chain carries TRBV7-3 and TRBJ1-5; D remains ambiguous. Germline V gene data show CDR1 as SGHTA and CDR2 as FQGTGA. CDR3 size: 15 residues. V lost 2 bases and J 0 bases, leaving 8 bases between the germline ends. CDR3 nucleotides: TGTGCCAGCAGCTTACTAGGCGGTAGCAATCAGCCCCAGCATTTT. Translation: CASSLLGGSNQPQHF.

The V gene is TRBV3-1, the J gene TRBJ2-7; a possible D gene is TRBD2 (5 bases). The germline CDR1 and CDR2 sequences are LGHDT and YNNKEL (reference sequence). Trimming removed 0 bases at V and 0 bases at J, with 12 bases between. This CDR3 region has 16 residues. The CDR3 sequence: CASSQDGSGSSYEQYF. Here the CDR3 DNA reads TGTGCCAGCAGCCAAGATGGGTCGGGGAGCTCCTACGAGCAGTACTTC.

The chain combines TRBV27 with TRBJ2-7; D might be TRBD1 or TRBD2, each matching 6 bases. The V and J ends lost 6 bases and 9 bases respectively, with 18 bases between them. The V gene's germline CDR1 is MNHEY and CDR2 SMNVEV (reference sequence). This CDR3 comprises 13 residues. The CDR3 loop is CASSRGKGVGQYF. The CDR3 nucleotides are TGTGCCAGCAGCCGCGGGAAGGGGGTCGGGCAGTACTTC.

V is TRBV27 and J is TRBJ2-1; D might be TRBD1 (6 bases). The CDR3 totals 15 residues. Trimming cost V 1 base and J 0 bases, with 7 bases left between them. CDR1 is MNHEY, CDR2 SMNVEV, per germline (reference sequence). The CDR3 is CASSLLQGSYNEQFF. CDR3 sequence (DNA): TGTGCCAGCAGTTTATTACAGGGCTCCTACAATGAGCAGTTCTTC.

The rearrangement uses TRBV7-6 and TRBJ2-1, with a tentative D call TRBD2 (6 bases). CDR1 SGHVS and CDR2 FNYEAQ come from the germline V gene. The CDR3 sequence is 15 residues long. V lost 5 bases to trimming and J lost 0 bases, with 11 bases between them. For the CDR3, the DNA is TGTGCCAGCAGCAACCCGGGAGACTCCTACAATGAGCAGTTCTTC. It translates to CASSNPGDSYNEQFF.

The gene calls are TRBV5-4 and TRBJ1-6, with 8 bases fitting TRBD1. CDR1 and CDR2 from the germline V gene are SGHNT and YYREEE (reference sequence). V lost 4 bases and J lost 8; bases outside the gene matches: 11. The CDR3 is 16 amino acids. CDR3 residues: CASSHRQGIGDSPLHF. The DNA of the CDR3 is TGTGCCAGCAGCCATAGACAGGGGATCGGGGATTCACCCCTCCACTTT.

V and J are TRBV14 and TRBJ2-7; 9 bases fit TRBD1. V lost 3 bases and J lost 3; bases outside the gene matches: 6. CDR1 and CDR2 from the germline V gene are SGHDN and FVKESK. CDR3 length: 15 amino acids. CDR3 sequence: CASSQRGTGLYEQYF. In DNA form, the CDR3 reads TGTGCCAGCAGCCAGAGGGGGACAGGGCTCTACGAGCAGTACTTC.

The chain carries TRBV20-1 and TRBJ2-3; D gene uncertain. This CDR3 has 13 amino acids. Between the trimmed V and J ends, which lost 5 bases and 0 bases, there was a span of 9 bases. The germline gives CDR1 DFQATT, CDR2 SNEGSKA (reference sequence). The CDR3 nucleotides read TGCAGTGCTGGCAAGTCTAGCACAGATACGCAGTATTTT. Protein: CSAGKSSTDTQYF.

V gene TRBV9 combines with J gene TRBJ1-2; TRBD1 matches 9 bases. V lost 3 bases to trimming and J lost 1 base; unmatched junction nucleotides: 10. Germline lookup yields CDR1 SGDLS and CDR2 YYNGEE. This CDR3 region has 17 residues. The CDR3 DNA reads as TGTGCCAGCAGCGCAACCTCCGGACAGGGGAATAACTATGGCTACACCTTC. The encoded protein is CASSATSGQGNNYGYTF.

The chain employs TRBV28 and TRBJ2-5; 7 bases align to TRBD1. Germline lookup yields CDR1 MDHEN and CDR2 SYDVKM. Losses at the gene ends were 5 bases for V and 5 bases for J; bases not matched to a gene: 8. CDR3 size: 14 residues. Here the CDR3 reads CASSTWDSNETQYF. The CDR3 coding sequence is TGTGCCAGCAGTACCTGGGACAGTAACGAGACCCAGTACTTC.

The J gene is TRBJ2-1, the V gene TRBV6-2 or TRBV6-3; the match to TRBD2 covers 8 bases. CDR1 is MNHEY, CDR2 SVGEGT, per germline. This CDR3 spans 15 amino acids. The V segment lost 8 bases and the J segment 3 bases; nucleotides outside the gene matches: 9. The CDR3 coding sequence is TGTGCCAGCCGAGGGTCGGGGGGGAGCTACAATGAGCAGTTCTTC. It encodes CASRGSGGSYNEQFF.

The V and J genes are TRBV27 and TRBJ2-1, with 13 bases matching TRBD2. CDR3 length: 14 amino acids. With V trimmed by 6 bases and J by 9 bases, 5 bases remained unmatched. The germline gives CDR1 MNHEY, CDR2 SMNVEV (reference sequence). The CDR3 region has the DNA TGTGCCAGCAGCCGCGGACTAGCGGGAGTTGAGCAGTTCTTC. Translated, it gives CASSRGLAGVEQFF.

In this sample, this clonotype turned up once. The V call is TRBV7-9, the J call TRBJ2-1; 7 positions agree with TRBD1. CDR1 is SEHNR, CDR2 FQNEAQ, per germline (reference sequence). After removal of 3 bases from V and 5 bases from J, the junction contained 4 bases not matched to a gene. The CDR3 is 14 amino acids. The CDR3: CASSFGTEHNEQFF. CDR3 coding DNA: TGTGCCAGCAGCTTCGGGACAGAGCACAATGAGCAGTTCTTC.

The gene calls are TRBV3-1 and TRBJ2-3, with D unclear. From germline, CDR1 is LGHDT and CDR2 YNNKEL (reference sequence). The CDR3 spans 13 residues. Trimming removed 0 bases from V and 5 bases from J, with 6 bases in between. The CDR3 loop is CASSQDPEDTQYF. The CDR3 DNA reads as TGTGCCAGCAGCCAAGATCCCGAAGATACGCAGTATTTT.